This TCR beta chain was identified in a study of cytomegalovirus exposure and HLA in healthy donors. With 6 bases removed from V and 3 bases from J, the gap between germline ends came to 18 bases. From germline, CDR1 is MDHEN and CDR2 SYDVKM. The CDR3 extends over 16 amino acids. Study outcomes and limitations: Cytomegalovirus association was assigned to approximately 160 TCR beta chains. Later on, an analysis found that several of the most significant clusters appeared to be linked to common viral pathogens, which included parvovirus B19.

The study ran its PCR with 60 Vbeta and 13 Jbeta primers. Only in-frame clones appear in the TCRdb table, and some are missing; sequencing was by immunoSEQ multiplex PCR. The repertoire holds 150,000 to 200,000 clones, with roughly four fifths as singletons. A note on this clone: Antigen: not known.

The sample was PBMCs. The J gene is TRBJ1-3, the V gene TRBV28; D might be TRBD1 (6 bases). The clonotype was recovered from a man younger than 30 in good health and CMV-seronegative. CDR3: CASRPGGQTYGNTIYF. The CDR3 DNA follows: TGTGCCAGCAGACCAGGCGGACAGACCTATGGAAACACCATATATTTT.